This entry lists 23 T cell receptor beta chains sequenced from one sample in a study of control samples from healthy donors and cancer patients. TCRdb keeps only in-frame clones here, not all; method: immunoSEQ multiplex PCR. The data hold 95,000 to 100,000 clones, with 82% observed a single time. Input material: blood. The receptors stem from a man aged 60-69 years in good health.

The chain uses TRBV6-5 and TRBJ1-4; 7 bases are shared with TRBD1. From germline, CDR1 is MNHEY and CDR2 SVGAGI. The CDR3 has 14 residues. The junction had 9 bases not matched to a gene; V was cut back by 6 bases and J by 8 bases. Here the CDR3 reads CASRALQGLEKLFF. The CDR3 DNA follows: TGTGCCAGCAGGGCGTTACAGGGGCTGGAAAAACTGTTTTTT.

Remarks on this clone: The same CDR3 is also encoded by other DNA sequences in this sample. The J gene is TRBJ1-2, the V gene TRBV12-3 or TRBV12-4; unclear D gene. Trimming stripped 5 bases from V and 0 bases from J, with 4 bases between. This CDR3 has 12 amino acids. CDR3 bases: TGTGCCAGCAGTCCAGCTAACTATGGCTACACCTTC. Its protein is CASSPANYGYTF.

There are a few counts of this clone. The chain links TRBV2 to TRBJ1-6; D possibly corresponds to TRBD1 (6 bases). Trimming removed 5 bases at V and 9 bases at J, with 8 bases between. CDR3 size: 12 residues. Germline CDR1 SNHLY, CDR2 FYNNEI. The CDR3 DNA reads as TGTGCCAGCAGTTCAGGGGCTTCACCCCTCCACTTT. Amino acid sequence: CASSSGASPLHF.

This clone was seen more than once but under ten times. The DNA of the CDR3 is TGCGCCAGCAGCTCGGGGGACCCCGCAGGTGAGCAGTTCTTC. Amino acid sequence: CASSSGDPAGEQFF. This chain joins TRBV5-1 and TRBJ2-1; TRBD2 is a possible D gene (6 bases). This CDR3 region has 14 residues. Germline V lookup: CDR1 SGHRS, CDR2 YFSETQ. V lost 3 bases and J 9 bases, leaving 16 bases between the germline ends.

This clone was picked up a small number of times. The rearrangement joins TRBV3-1 (or the pseudogene TRBV3-2) to TRBJ1-5, with 7 bases aligning to TRBD1. Germline CDR1 is LGHDT and CDR2 is YNNKEL (reference sequence). After removal of 6 bases from V and 3 bases from J, the junction contained 2 bases not matched to a gene. This CDR3 contains 13 residues. The CDR3 loop is CASRGQPNQPQHF. In DNA form, the CDR3 reads TGTGCCAGCAGGGGACAGCCCAATCAGCCCCAGCATTTT.

This chain links TRBV30 with TRBJ2-5; possibly TRBD1 for D (6 bases). Deletions cut 4 bases from V and 3 bases from J, with 12 bases between. This CDR3 comprises 13 residues. CDR1 GTSNPN and CDR2 SVGIG come from the germline V gene (reference sequence). In DNA form, the CDR3 reads TGTGCCTGGAAACGGACAGCTAAAGAGACCCAGTACTTC. Residues: CAWKRTAKETQYF.

This clone was observed a handful of times. The chain couples TRBV2 to TRBJ2-7, with a tentative D call TRBD2 (6 bases). CDR3 length: 13 amino acids. The germline V gene encodes CDR1 SNHLY and CDR2 FYNNEI. V was trimmed by 10 bases and J by 6 bases, leaving 19 bases between them. DNA for the CDR3: TGTGCCACCCCGCGGGACTCAGAAGGCGAGCAGTACTTC. Translating gives CATPRDSEGEQYF.

V is TRBV25-1 and J is TRBJ2-3, with 16 bases aligning to TRBD2. Germline CDR1 MGHDK, CDR2 SYGVNS. V lost 6 bases and J lost 6; bases outside the gene matches: 12. The CDR3 sequence is 18 residues long. CDR3 loop: CASRMGLAGGLPPDTQYF. DNA of the CDR3: TGTGCCAGCAGAATGGGACTAGCGGGGGGGCTCCCTCCGGATACGCAGTATTTT.

The genes are TRBV4-1 and TRBJ2-2; 8 bases line up with TRBD1. The junction had 7 bases not matched to a gene; V was cut back by 4 bases and J by 3 bases. The germline gives CDR1 MGHRA, CDR2 YSYEKL. This CDR3 region has 16 residues. CDR3 residues: CASSLTQGGYTGELFF. Written as DNA, the CDR3 is TGCGCCAGCAGCCTTACACAGGGGGGATACACCGGGGAGCTGTTTTTT.

The V gene is TRBV12-3 or TRBV12-4, the J gene TRBJ1-5, with a tentative D call TRBD1 (6 bases). CDR3 length: 13 amino acids. Between the trimmed V and J ends, which lost 7 bases and 3 bases, there was a span of 10 bases. The CDR3 is CASNTGYNQPQHF. DNA for the CDR3: TGTGCCAGCAATACAGGGTACAATCAGCCCCAGCATTTT.

V usage is TRBV19 and J usage is TRBJ1-3, with D perhaps matching TRBD1 (5 bases). This CDR3 spans 15 amino acids. V gave up 6 bases and J gave up 4 bases, with 16 bases separating them. The germline gives CDR1 LNHDA, CDR2 SQIVND (reference sequence). CDR3 bases: TGTGCCAGTAGCGGGACTATCGGTTTCGGAAACACCATATATTTT. This gives the protein CASSGTIGFGNTIYF.

The chain recombines TRBV28 with TRBJ2-3; D not certain. Germline CDR1 MDHEN, CDR2 SYDVKM. The CDR3 consists of 14 residues. V dropped 6 bases and J dropped 0 bases, with 10 bases sitting between them. CDR3 amino acids: CASSPSYSTDTQYF. The DNA for the CDR3 is TGTGCCAGCAGCCCCAGCTATAGCACAGATACGCAGTATTTT.

This clone was observed a few times. This chain joins TRBV3-1 (or the pseudogene TRBV3-2) and TRBJ1-4; D is possibly TRBD1 (5 bases). Trimming took 4 bases from V and 10 from J, leaving 7 bases between them. This CDR3 is built from 11 residues. Germline V CDR1 and CDR2: LGHDT, YNNKEL (reference sequence). The CDR3 protein is CASSLDRKLFF. DNA for the CDR3: TGTGCCAGCAGCCTTGACAGAAAACTGTTTTTT.

The J gene is TRBJ1-1, the V gene TRBV14, with 8 positions matching TRBD1. The CDR3 spans 19 residues. Germline V gene sequence: CDR1 SGHDN, CDR2 FVKESK. After removal of 1 base from V and 4 bases from J, the junction contained 17 bases not matched to a gene. CDR3 in DNA: TGTGCCAGCAGCCAAGCTCGGTGGACAGGGAAAAGGACCGGCACTGAAGCTTTCTTT. Its protein product is CASSQARWTGKRTGTEAFF.

The chain joins TRBV5-1 to TRBJ2-2; D is unresolved. Germline-derived CDR1 and CDR2 are SGHRS and YFSETQ. V gave up 0 bases and J gave up 4 bases, with 10 bases separating them. This CDR3 has 15 residues. The CDR3 sequence is CASSLDGTTTGELFF. The CDR3, as DNA: TGCGCCAGCAGCTTGGACGGAACCACCACCGGGGAGCTGTTTTTT.

The rearrangement joins TRBV12-2 to TRBJ2-7; the table assigns TRBD1, which was not confirmed against the DNA. TRBV12-2 is recorded as a pseudogene. This CDR3 is 14 amino acids long. The CDR3 is CASRFFRGTYEQYF. The CDR3 DNA reads TGTGCAAGTCGCTTCTTCAGGGGTACCTACGAGCAGTACTTC.

The chain employs TRBV7-9 and TRBJ1-1; D unclear. CDR3 size: 11 residues. With 5 bases removed from V and 7 bases from J, the gap between germline ends came to 8 bases. The V gene's germline CDR1 is SEHNR and CDR2 FQNEAQ (reference sequence). CDR3 protein: CASSDLVEAFF. CDR3 nucleotides: TGTGCCAGCAGCGACTTAGTTGAAGCTTTCTTT. Using reference TRBV7-9 and TRBJ1-1 for the parts outside the CDR3, the full variable domain is DTGVSQNPRHKITKRGQNVTFRCDPISEHNRLYWYRQTLGQGPEFLTYFQNEAQLEKSRLLSDRFSAERPKGSFSTLEIQRTEQGDSAMYLCASSDLVEAFFGQGTRLTVV.

V is TRBV7-8 and J is TRBJ1-4; D is uncertain. Trimming shortened V by 1 base and J by 13 bases, and 13 bases separated the two germline ends. Germline loops: CDR1 SGHVS, CDR2 FQNEAQ. CDR3 length: 13 amino acids. CDR3 nucleotide sequence: TGTGCCAGCAGCTTAGGTCCCCAGGATAGACTGTTTTTT. Its protein product is CASSLGPQDRLFF. Looking up the rest from reference TRBV7-8 and TRBJ1-4 gives the full variable domain: GAGVSQSPRYKVAKRGQDVALRCDPISGHVSLFWYQQALGQGPEFLTYFQNEAQLDKSGLPSDRFFAERPEGSVSTLKIQRTQQEDSAVYLCASSLGPQDRLFFGSGTQLSVL.

In this sample, this clone turned up a few times. The chain uses TRBV7-8 and TRBJ2-1; TRBD2 agrees at 7 bases. CDR3 size: 14 residues. CDR1 is SGHVS, CDR2 FQNEAQ, per germline. Trimming at V came to 3 bases and at J to 6 bases, leaving 5 bases not matched to a gene. The CDR3 spells CASSFGGRANEQFF. Here the CDR3 DNA reads TGTGCCAGCAGCTTTGGTGGGAGGGCCAATGAGCAGTTCTTC.

This clone has only one observation. V and J are TRBV11-2 and TRBJ2-2; D gene unclear. Trimming shortened V by 6 bases and J by 6 bases, and 17 bases separated the two germline ends. CDR1 is SGHAT, CDR2 FQNNGV, per germline. The CDR3 is 15 amino acids. The CDR3 sequence is CASRSWLVSAGELFF. The CDR3 region has the DNA TGTGCCAGCAGATCTTGGCTAGTCTCCGCCGGGGAGCTGTTTTTT.

The chain has TRBV6-5 and TRBJ2-5; D unclear. This CDR3 spans 14 amino acids. CDR1 and CDR2 (germline): MNHEY, SVGAGI. Trimming took off 6 bases at V and 7 bases at J, with 18 bases between the two ends. The CDR3 DNA sequence: TGTGCCAGCAGACGACCGGACGCGATCGGGACCCAGTACTTC. This translates into CASRRPDAIGTQYF.

The table lists this clone with a few counts. This sequence joins TRBV18 and TRBJ2-1; D ambiguous. This CDR3 comprises 14 residues. V was trimmed by 6 bases and J by 9 bases, leaving 18 bases between them. Looked up from germline, CDR1 is KGHSH and CDR2 is LQKENI. CDR3 nucleotides: TGTGCCAGCTCCCCGGCTCGACGGGTGACTGAGCAGTTCTTC. Its protein product is CASSPARRVTEQFF.

The chain is built from TRBV5-1 and TRBJ2-5; D gene uncertain. V was pared by 2 bases and J by 1 base, with 21 bases between. This CDR3 spans 18 amino acids. CDR1 is SGHRS and CDR2 is YFSETQ in the germline V gene. The CDR3 spells CASSFGPPWPAPQETQYF. For the CDR3, the DNA is TGCGCCAGCAGCTTTGGCCCCCCTTGGCCCGCACCCCAAGAGACCCAGTACTTC.